This T cell receptor beta chain was identified during a study of radiotherapy plus CTLA-4 blockade in lung cancer. Across the study: Under 20% of patients responded objectively, and about 30% achieved disease control.

People whose metastatic non-small-cell lung cancer was chemo-refractory got focal radiation along with CTLA-4 blockade by ipilimumab. CDR3 length: 15 residues. Deletions cut 0 bases from V and 4 bases from J, with 12 bases between. CDR1 is SNHLY, CDR2 FYNNEI, per germline. Using immunoSEQ multiplex PCR, the repertoire was profiled, and TCRdb retains in-frame clones only, with some absent. The profile covers 30,000 to 35,000 clones, with roughly 70% appearing a single time and under 5% taken by the ten largest. This sequence was found in a human donor with non-small cell lung cancer who had stable disease on radiotherapy plus ipilimumab. The sequencing used peripheral blood, collected from a patient treated with radiotherapy plus ipilimumab. The V and J genes are TRBV2 and TRBJ1-2; no definite D call. Here the CDR3 reads CASSEARRAPYGYTF. Written as DNA, the CDR3 is TGTGCCAGCAGTGAAGCGCGGAGGGCCCCCTATGGCTACACCTTC.